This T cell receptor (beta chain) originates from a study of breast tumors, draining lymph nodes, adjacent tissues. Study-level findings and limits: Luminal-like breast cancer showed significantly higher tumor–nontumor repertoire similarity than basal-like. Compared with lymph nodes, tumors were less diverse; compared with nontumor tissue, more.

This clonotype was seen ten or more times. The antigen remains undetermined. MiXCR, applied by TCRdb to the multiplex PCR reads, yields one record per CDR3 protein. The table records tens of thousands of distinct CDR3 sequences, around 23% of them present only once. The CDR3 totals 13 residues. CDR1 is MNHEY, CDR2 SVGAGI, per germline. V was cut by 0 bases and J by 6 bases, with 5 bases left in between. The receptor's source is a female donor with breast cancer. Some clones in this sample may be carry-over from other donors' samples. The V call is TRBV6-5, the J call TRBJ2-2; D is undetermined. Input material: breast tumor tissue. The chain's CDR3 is CASSYSRSGELFF. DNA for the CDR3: TGTGCCAGCAGTTACTCGCGGTCCGGGGAGCTGTTTTTT.